A few counts support the clone carrying this T cell receptor beta chain. The sample originates from a study of T cell responses to AZD1222 COVID-19 vaccine. Sequencing used immunoSEQ multiplex PCR; TCRdb keeps in-frame clones, though not all of them. Of about 160,000 clones listed, 93% were seen once; the top ten hold roughly 1%. The CDR3 is 13 residues long. The V gene lost 5 bases and the J gene lost 4 bases, with 12 bases spanning the gap. From germline, CDR1 is MNHEY and CDR2 SMNVEV (reference sequence). The sequence was obtained from an adult in good health. The chain combines TRBV27 with TRBJ2-7; D unresolved. This material consisted of peripheral blood, taken on day 0 of AZD1222 vaccination. The DNA for the CDR3 is TGTGCCAGCAGTCAACTCTTGGGATACGAGCAGTACTTC. Amino acid sequence: CASSQLLGYEQYF.